The clone carrying this TCR beta chain was observed a few times. Its antigen is undetermined. Every bit of the isolated RNA underwent reverse transcription, so sequencing read expressed TCRB transcripts. TCRdb keeps only in-frame clones here, not all; method: immunoSEQ multiplex PCR. The table includes 120,000 or so clones, around 16% detected once. The entry originates in a study of beta chain features in type 1 diabetes. General study results and limits: Within each of all four CD4+ subsets, Type 1 diabetes patients had TCRB CDR3s that were moderately but significantly shorter.

The junction had 6 bases not matched to a gene; V was cut back by 0 bases and J by 8 bases. The CDR3 contains 14 residues. Germline V lookup: CDR1 SGHTA, CDR2 FQGNSA. This chain connects TRBV7-2 to TRBJ1-2, with 7 bases identical to TRBD1. The sample was central memory CD4+ T cells from blood. The sequence derives from a man aged 18 to 30 with type 1 diabetes. This CDR3 reads CASSLAPTGSGYTF. The CDR3 nucleotides are TGTGCCAGCAGCTTAGCCCCGACAGGGAGCGGCTACACCTTC.